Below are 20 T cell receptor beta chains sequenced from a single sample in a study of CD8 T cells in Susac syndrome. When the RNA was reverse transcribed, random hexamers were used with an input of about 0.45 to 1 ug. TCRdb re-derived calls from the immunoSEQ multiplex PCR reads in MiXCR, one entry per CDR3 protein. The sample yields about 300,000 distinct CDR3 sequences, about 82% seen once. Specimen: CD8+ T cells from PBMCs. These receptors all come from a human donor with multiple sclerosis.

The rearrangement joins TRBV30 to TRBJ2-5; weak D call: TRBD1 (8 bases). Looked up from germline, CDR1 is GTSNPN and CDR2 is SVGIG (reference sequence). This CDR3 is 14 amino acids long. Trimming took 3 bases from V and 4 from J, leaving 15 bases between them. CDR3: CAWRAGGGGETQYF. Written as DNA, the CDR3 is TGTGCCTGGAGGGCAGGGGGCGGGGGAGAGACCCAGTACTTC.

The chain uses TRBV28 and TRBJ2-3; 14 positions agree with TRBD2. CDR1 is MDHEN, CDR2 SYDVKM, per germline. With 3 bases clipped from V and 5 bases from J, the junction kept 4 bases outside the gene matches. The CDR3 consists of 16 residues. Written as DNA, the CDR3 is TGTGCCAGCAGTTTCGGACTAGCGGGAGGTTTAGATACGCAGTATTTT. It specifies CASSFGLAGGLDTQYF.

CDR3 amino acids: CASRPRDNSYEQYF. The CDR3, as DNA: TGTGCCAGCAGACCCCGGGACAACTCCTACGAGCAGTACTTC. The chain joins TRBV6-2 or TRBV6-3 to TRBJ2-7; D might be TRBD1 (6 bases). This CDR3 has 14 amino acids. The V and J ends lost 6 bases and 0 bases respectively, with 12 bases between them. Germline V gene data show CDR1 as MNHEY and CDR2 as SVGEGT.

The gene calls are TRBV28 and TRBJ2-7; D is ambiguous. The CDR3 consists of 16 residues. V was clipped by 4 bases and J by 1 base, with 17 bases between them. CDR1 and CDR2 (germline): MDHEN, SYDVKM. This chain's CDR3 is CASSSPQAWTSYEQYF. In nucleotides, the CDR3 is TGTGCCAGCAGTTCCCCCCAGGCTTGGACGTCCTACGAGCAGTACTTC. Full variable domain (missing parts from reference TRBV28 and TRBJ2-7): DVKVTQSSRYLVKRTGEKVFLECVQDMDHENMFWYRQDPGLGLRLIYFSYDVKMKEKGDIPEGYSVSREKKERFSLILESASTNQTSMYLCASSSPQAWTSYEQYFGPGTRLTVT.

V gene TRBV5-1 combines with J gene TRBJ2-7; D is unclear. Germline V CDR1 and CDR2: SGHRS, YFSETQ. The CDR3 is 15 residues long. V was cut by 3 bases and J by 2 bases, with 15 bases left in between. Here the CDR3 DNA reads TGCGCCAGCAGCTACGCTGCAGCTAACCCCTACGAGCAGTACTTC. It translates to CASSYAAANPYEQYF.

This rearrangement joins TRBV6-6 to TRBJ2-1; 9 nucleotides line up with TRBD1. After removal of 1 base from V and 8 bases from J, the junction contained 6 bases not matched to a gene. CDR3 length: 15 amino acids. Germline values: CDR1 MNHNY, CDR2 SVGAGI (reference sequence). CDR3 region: CASSYLDRGVYEQFF. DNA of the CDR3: TGTGCCAGCAGTTACTTGGACAGGGGAGTGTATGAGCAGTTCTTC.

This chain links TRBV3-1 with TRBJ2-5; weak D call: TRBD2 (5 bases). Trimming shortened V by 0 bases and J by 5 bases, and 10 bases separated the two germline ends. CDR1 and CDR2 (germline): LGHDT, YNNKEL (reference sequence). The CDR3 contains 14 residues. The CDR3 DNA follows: TGTGCCAGCAGCCAAGATGACTACGGGGAGACCCAGTACTTC. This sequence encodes CASSQDDYGETQYF.

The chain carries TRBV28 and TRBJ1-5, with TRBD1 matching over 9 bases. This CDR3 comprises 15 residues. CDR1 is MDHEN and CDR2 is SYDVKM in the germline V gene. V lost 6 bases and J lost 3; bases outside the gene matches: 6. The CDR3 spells CASSRTGDYNQPQHF. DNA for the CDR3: TGTGCCAGCAGCAGGACAGGGGATTACAATCAGCCCCAGCATTTT.

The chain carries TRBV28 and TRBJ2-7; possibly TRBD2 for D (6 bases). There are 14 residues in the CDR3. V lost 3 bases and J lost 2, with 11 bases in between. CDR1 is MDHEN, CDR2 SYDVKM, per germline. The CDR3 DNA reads TGTGCCAGCAGTTTTAGGAGGGGAGCCTACGAGCAGTACTTC. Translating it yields CASSFRRGAYEQYF.

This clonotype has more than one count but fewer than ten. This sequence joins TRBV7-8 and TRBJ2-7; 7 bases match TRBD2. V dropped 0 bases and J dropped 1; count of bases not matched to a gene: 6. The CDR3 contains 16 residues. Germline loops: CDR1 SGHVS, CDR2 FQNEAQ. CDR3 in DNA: TGTGCCAGCAGCTTAGCGCCAGCGGGGTCTTCCTACGAGCAGTACTTC. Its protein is CASSLAPAGSSYEQYF. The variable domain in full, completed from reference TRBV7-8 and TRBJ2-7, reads GAGVSQSPRYKVAKRGQDVALRCDPISGHVSLFWYQQALGQGPEFLTYFQNEAQLDKSGLPSDRFFAERPEGSVSTLKIQRTQQEDSAVYLCASSLAPAGSSYEQYFGPGTRLTVT.

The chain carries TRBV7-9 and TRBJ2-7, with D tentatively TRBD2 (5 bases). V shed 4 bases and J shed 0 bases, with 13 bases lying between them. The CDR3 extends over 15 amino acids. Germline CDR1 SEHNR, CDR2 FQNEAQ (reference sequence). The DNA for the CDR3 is TGTGCCAGCAGCTCAGGCGGACTTGCCTCCTACGAGCAGTACTTC. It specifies CASSSGGLASYEQYF.

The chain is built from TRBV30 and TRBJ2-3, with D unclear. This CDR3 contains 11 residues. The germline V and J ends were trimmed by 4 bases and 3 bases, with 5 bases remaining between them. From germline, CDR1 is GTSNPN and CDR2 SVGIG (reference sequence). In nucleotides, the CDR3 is TGTGCCTGGATTTTAACAGATACGCAGTATTTT. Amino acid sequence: CAWILTDTQYF.

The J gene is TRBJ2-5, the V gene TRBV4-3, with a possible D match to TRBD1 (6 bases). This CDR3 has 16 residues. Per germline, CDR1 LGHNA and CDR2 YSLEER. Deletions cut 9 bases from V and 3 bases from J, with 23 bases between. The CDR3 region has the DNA TGCGCCAGTTCTAAGGGAGAAAGATGGACAGAAGAGACCCAGTACTTC. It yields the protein CASSKGERWTEETQYF.

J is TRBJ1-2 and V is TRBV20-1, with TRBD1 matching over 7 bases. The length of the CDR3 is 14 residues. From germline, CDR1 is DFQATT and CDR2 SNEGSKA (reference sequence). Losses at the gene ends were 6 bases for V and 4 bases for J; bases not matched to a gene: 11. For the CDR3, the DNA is TGCAGTGCAATGAGCGGAGGGGGCGGCTATGGCTACACCTTC. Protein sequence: CSAMSGGGGYGYTF.

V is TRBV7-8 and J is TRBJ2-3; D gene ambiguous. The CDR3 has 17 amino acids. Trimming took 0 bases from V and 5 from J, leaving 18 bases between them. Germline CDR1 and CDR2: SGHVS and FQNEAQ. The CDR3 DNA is TGTGCCAGCAGCTTAGCTGCGACGGGCCTGCTCAGAGATACGCAGTATTTT. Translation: CASSLAATGLLRDTQYF.

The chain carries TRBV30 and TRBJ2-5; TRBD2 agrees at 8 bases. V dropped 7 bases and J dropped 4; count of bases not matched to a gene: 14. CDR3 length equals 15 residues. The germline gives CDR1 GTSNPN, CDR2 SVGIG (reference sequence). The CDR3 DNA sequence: TGTGCCTCCGGCGGAGGCGGGAGGTACGGAGAGACCCAGTACTTC. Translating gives CASGGGGRYGETQYF.

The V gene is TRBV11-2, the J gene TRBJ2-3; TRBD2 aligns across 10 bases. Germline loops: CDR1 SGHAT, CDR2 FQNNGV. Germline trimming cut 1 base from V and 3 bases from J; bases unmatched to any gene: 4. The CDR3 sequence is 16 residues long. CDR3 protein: CASSLGASGSTDTQYF. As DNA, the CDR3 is TGTGCCAGCAGCTTAGGAGCTAGCGGGAGTACAGATACGCAGTATTTT.

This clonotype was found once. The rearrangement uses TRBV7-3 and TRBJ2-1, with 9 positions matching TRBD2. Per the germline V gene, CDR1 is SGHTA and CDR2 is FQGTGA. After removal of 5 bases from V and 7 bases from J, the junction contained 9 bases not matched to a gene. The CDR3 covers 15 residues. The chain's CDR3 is CASSLSGSGFNEQFF. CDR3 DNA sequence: TGTGCCAGCAGCCTTAGCGGGAGTGGTTTTAATGAGCAGTTCTTC. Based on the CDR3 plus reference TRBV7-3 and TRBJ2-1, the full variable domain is GAGVSQTPSNKVTEKGKYVELRCDPISGHTALYWYRQSLGQGPEFLIYFQGTGAADDSGLPNDRFFAVRPEGSVSTLKIQRTERGDSAVYLCASSLSGSGFNEQFFGPGTRLTVL.

The CDR3 region is CSARPLAGGPMNEQFF. Here the CDR3 DNA reads TGCAGTGCTAGACCCCTAGCGGGAGGGCCTATGAATGAGCAGTTCTTC. The chain combines TRBV20-1 with TRBJ2-1, with 12 bases aligning to TRBD2. CDR1 DFQATT and CDR2 SNEGSKA come from the germline V gene (reference sequence). The CDR3 spans 16 residues. Unmatched junction bases numbered 9, after V lost 2 bases and J lost 7 bases.

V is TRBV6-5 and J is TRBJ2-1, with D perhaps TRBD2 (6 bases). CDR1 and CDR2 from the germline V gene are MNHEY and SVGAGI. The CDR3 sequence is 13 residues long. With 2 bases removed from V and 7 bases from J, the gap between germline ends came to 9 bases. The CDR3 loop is CASSYAGRNEQFF. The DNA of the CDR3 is TGTGCCAGCAGTTACGCGGGAAGGAATGAGCAGTTCTTC.